This T cell receptor (beta chain) is from a study of T and B cells in COVID-19 patients. About the study: At median age around 31 years, recovered patients were younger than active-infection patients at about 72. Critical illness requiring mechanical ventilation or extracorporeal membrane oxygenation affected about 60% of the 20 active-infection patients.

From germline, CDR1 is KGHDR and CDR2 SFDVKD. CDR3 length: 14 amino acids. V lost 4 bases and J lost 3, with 9 bases in between. Multiplex PCR with BIOMED2 TRB-A/B primer pools amplified TRB rearrangements. A single record per CDR3 protein comes from TCRdb applying MiXCR to the multiplex PCR reads. The table lists approximately 17,000 distinct CDR3 sequences, approximately 30% of them singletons. Each TRB amplification used roughly 230-550 ng of genomic DNA from blood. The chain joins TRBV24-1 to TRBJ2-1; D remains unclear. This sequence originates from a human donor who had recovered from COVID-19. Input material: blood. CDR3 coding DNA: TGTGCCACCAGTGAAGGTGACTTCTACAATGAGCAGTTCTTC. This encodes CATSEGDFYNEQFF.